These 3 T cell receptor beta chains came from one sample sequenced in a study of TIL therapy for anti-PD-1-resistant metastatic lung cancer. Time point described: pre-treatment sample, taken before nivolumab and TIL therapy. Most excised metastases sampled were pleural nodules or supraclavicular lymph nodes. The immunoSEQ assay was v3. Some clones are missing from TCRdb's copy, which holds only in-frame ones; the method was immunoSEQ multiplex PCR. Altogether about 48,000 clones are present, 65% to 80% being singletons, with the ten largest covering 5.6%. This specimen was tumor tissue, taken at baseline. The receptors here all came from a person aged 25-85 years with non-small cell lung cancer.

Many counts were recorded for this clone. This chain joins TRBV18 and TRBJ2-7; no firm D call. The CDR3 consists of 14 residues. CDR1 KGHSH and CDR2 LQKENI come from the germline V gene. The V gene lost 6 bases and the J gene lost 3 bases, with 15 bases spanning the gap. The CDR3 DNA reads as TGTGCCAGCTCCGCCCTCCCTGGTAGCTACGAGCAGTACTTC. It specifies CASSALPGSYEQYF.

The J gene is TRBJ2-7, the V gene TRBV11-1; D is uncertain. CDR3 length: 15 amino acids. The germline V gene has CDR1 SGHAT and CDR2 FQDESV (reference sequence). Trimming stripped 5 bases from V and 4 bases from J, with 18 bases between. The CDR3 coding sequence is TGTGCCAGCAGCCATCGACCCCCACGGATTTACGAGCAGTACTTC. Residues: CASSHRPPRIYEQYF.

This clone turned up a few times. The rearrangement joins TRBV11-2 to TRBJ1-5, with 8 bases that match TRBD1. Germline V lookup: CDR1 SGHAT, CDR2 FQNNGV. The V gene end was trimmed by 5 bases and the J gene end by 4 bases; junction bases not matched to a gene: 4. This CDR3 has 14 residues. As DNA, the CDR3 is TGTGCCAGCAGCGCCGGACAGGGAAATCAGCCCCAGCATTTT. Amino acids: CASSAGQGNQPQHF.